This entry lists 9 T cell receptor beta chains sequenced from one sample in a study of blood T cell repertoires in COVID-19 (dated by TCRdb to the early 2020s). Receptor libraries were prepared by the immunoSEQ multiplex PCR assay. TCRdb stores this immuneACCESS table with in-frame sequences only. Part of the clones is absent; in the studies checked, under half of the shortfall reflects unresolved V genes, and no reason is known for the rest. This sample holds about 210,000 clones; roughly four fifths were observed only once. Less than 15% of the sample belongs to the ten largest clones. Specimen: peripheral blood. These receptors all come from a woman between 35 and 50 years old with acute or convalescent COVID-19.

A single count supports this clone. The CDR3 spells CASSQGGRTQYF. CDR3 DNA sequence: TGTGCCAGCAGCCAAGGGGGGCGTACGCAGTATTTT. This sequence joins TRBV14 and TRBJ2-3; D is possibly TRBD1 (6 bases). V was pared by 1 base and J by 8 bases, with 7 bases between. This CDR3 is 12 amino acids long. The V gene's germline CDR1 is SGHDN and CDR2 FVKESK.

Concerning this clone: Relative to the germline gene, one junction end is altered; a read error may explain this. CDR3 amino acids: CTSSLDRDTEAFF. CDR3 DNA: TGTACCAGCAGCTTAGACAGGGACACTGAAGCTTTCTTT. This rearrangement joins TRBV7-7 to TRBJ1-1, with 7 positions matching TRBD1. The germline V gene encodes CDR1 SSHAT and CDR2 FNYEAQ (reference sequence). The CDR3 covers 13 residues.

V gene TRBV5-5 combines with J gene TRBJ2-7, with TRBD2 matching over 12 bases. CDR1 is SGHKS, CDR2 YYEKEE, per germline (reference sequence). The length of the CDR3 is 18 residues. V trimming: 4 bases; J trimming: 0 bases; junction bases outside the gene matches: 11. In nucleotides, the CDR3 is TGTGCCAGCAGCCCAAGGTCTCTAGCGGGGGGGAGCTCCTACGAGCAGTACTTC. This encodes CASSPRSLAGGSSYEQYF.

CDR3 region: CASSQARTGSGETQYF. The CDR3 DNA is TGTGCCAGCAGCCAAGCCCGTACAGGGAGTGGAGAGACCCAGTACTTC. V usage is TRBV3-1 (or the pseudogene TRBV3-2) and J usage is TRBJ2-5, with D perhaps TRBD1 (6 bases). The germline V and J ends were trimmed by 1 base and 4 bases, with 16 bases remaining between them. The CDR3 extends over 16 amino acids. CDR1 is LGHDT, CDR2 YNNKEL, per germline (reference sequence).

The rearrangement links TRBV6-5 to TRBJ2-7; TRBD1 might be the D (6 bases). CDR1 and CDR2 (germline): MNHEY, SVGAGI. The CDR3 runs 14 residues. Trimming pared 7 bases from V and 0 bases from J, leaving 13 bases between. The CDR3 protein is CASTAGTNSYEQYF. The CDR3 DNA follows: TGTGCCAGCACAGCCGGGACAAACTCCTACGAGCAGTACTTC.

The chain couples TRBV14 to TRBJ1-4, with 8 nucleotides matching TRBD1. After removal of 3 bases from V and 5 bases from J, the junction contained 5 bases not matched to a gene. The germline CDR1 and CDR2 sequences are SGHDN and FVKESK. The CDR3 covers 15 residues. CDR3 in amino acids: CASSQTGVGNEKLFF. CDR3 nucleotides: TGTGCCAGCAGCCAGACAGGGGTGGGAAATGAAAAACTGTTTTTT.

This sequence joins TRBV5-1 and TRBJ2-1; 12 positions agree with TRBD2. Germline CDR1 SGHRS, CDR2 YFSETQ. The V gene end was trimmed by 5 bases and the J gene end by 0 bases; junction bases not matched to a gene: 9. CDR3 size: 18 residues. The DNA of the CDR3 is TGCGCCAGCAGGACCGGGACTAGCGGGTCGAGCTCCTACAATGAGCAGTTCTTC. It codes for CASRTGTSGSSSYNEQFF. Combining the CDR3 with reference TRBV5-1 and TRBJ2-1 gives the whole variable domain KAGVTQTPRYLIKTRGQQVTLSCSPISGHRSVSWYQQTPGQGLQFLFEYFSETQRNKGNFPGRFSGRQFSNSRSEMNVSTLELGDSALYLCASRTGTSGSSSYNEQFFGPGTRLTVL.

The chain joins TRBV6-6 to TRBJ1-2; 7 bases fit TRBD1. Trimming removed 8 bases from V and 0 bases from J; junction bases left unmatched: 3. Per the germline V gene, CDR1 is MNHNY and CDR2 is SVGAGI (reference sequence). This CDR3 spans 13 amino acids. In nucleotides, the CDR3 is TGTGCCAGCCGGGACAGTGCTAACTATGGCTACACCTTC. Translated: CASRDSANYGYTF.

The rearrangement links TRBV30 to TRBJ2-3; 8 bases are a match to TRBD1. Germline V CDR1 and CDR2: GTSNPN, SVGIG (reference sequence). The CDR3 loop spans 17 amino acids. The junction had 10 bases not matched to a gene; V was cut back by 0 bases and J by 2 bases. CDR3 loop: CAWSVPGGTGYTDTQYF. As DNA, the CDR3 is TGTGCCTGGAGTGTACCTGGAGGGACAGGTTACACAGATACGCAGTATTTT.